The rows below give T cell receptor beta chains drawn from one sample of a study of control samples from healthy donors and cancer patients. The data were produced by immunoSEQ multiplex PCR, yet TCRdb's version contains in-frame clones alone and is incomplete. Of 40,000 to 60,000 clones detected, approximately 86% appear once; the ten largest clones hold about 3%. The sequencing sample was made of PBMCs. These receptors were obtained from a woman between 50 and 59 years old with lung cancer. Each CDR3 is given with its conserved first and last residue. A D gene is named only where the DNA matches it firmly. Clone size is given for some rows only: seen once, a few or many times, or a class if the clone is expanded.

d_call j_call clone_size v_call cdr3_aa cdr3_nt
. TRBJ1-1 . TRBV19 CASSAAPSGEAFF TGTGCCAGTAGTGCGGCCCCCTCGGGTGAAGCTTTCTTT
. TRBJ1-6 . TRBV7-2 CASSVGKTSPLHF TGTGCCAGCAGCGTAGGAAAGACTTCACCCCTCCACTTT
TRBD1 TRBJ2-7 . TRBV27 CASSSPGQGSYEQYF TGTGCCAGCAGTTCCCCGGGACAGGGTTCCTACGAGCAGTACTTC
TRBD1 TRBJ2-7 . TRBV19 CASRLKSGQGYEQYF TGTGCCAGTCGGCTAAAATCGGGACAGGGATACGAGCAGTACTTC
TRBD1 TRBJ2-7 . TRBV12-3/TRBV12-4 CASRPTGGYEQYF TGTGCCAGCAGGCCCACAGGGGGCTACGAGCAGTACTTC
. TRBJ1-1 . TRBV4-1 CASSREENTEAFF TGCGCCAGCAGTAGGGAAGAGAACACTGAAGCTTTCTTT
. TRBJ1-5 . TRBV6-6 CASTPGPNNKPQHF TGTGCCAGCACTCCGGGGCCGAACAACAAGCCCCAGCATTTT
. TRBJ1-5 . TRBV2 CASSDPNQPQHF TGTGCCAGCAGTGACCCTAATCAGCCCCAGCATTTT
. TRBJ1-2 few TRBV6-5 CASSTPGRKDGYTF TGTGCCAGCAGTACCCCGGGACGGAAGGATGGCTACACCTTC
TRBD1 TRBJ2-2 . TRBV2 CASRGTVTGELFF TGTGCCAGCAGGGGGACAGTGACCGGGGAGCTGTTTTTT
. TRBJ1-2 . TRBV18 CASSPQSAYDYGYTF TGTGCCAGCTCACCTCAGTCGGCGTATGACTATGGCTACACCTTC
. TRBJ1-4 . TRBV7-9 CASSLDWGGQYNEKLFF TGTGCCAGCAGCTTGGACTGGGGAGGGCAGTATAATGAAAAACTGTTTTTT
. TRBJ2-7 once TRBV19 CASSRAWSSYEQYF TGTGCCAGTAGTCGCGCGTGGTCTTCCTACGAGCAGTACTTC
. TRBJ1-1 . TRBV11-3 CASSLGPNTEAFF TGTGCCAGCAGCTTAGGACCGAACACTGAAGCTTTCTTT
. TRBJ2-5 . TRBV18 CASSNRETQYF TGTGCCAGCTCAAATAGGGAGACCCAGTACTTC
TRBD2 TRBJ2-3 . TRBV29-1 CSVDSLAGHTDTQYF TGCAGCGTTGATAGCCTAGCGGGGCACACAGATACGCAGTATTTT
. TRBJ2-7 . TRBV7-2 CASSLDSNTYEQYF TGTGCCAGCAGCTTAGATAGTAACACCTACGAGCAGTACTTC
TRBD1 TRBJ2-7 once TRBV7-8 CASSSGTGDSYEQYF TGTGCCAGCAGCTCAGGGACAGGGGACTCTTACGAGCAGTACTTC
TRBD1 TRBJ1-5 . TRBV5-6 CASSLWTGIHQPQHF TGTGCCAGCAGCTTGTGGACAGGGATCCATCAGCCCCAGCATTTT
. TRBJ2-5 . TRBV5-6 CASSALSQLQTQYF TGTGCCAGCAGCGCCCTCTCGCAGCTCCAGACCCAGTACTTC
. TRBJ1-3 . TRBV15 CATSRYSGSGNTIYF TGTGCCACCAGCAGATATAGTGGCTCTGGAAACACCATATATTTT
TRBD1 TRBJ1-6 . TRBV2 CASIQGAGDSPLHF TGTGCCAGCATTCAGGGGGCAGGGGATTCACCCCTCCACTTT